The T cell receptor beta chain described here comes from a study of vaccination and CD4 T cells after COVID-19. Whole-study context: Each control was exposed to a CEFX pool, an HIV-1 Nef pool, or no peptide at all.

The assay that was used to sequence DNA from cultured CD4+ T cells was the Oncomine TCR Beta short-read assay. Genomic DNA was taken out of cultured CD4+ T cells by extraction. From the PCR reads, TCRdb called clonotypes with MiXCR, one entry per CDR3 protein. In the table there are over 10,000 distinct CDR3 sequences, about 32% of which are singletons. On this clonotype: Its antigen is undetermined.

This sample's treatment: approximately nine-day PBMC culture with coronavirus spike peptide pools or control peptides (ViraFEST assay). Germline V gene sequence: CDR1 DFQATT, CDR2 SNEGSKA (reference sequence). V was clipped by 3 bases and J by 7 bases; unmatched bases: 12. The length of the CDR3 is 15 residues. Source: CD4+ T cells from blood, cultured in vitro, taken before SARS-CoV-2 vaccination. The rearrangement uses TRBV20-1 and TRBJ2-7, with TRBD2 identical over 10 bases. The source is a human donor who received a COVID-19 vaccine. The CDR3 region is CSARPSGGRPREQYF. CDR3 coding DNA: TGCAGTGCTAGGCCTAGCGGGGGTCGTCCTAGGGAGCAGTACTTC.